The present TCR beta chain was sequenced within a study of high-grade serous ovarian cancer treatment subgroups. Tumor tissue was taken before any definitive surgery or chemotherapy was given. Study-wide points: The analyses considered CDR3 and ignored CDR1 and CDR2. Tumors within one patient showed repertoire similarity of roughly 0.11 to 0.79.

This table comes from immunoSEQ multiplex PCR, and its TCRdb copy is limited to in-frame clones, with some not included. The sample carries about 30,000 clones, around 80% recorded once. In germline, CDR1 is MNHEY, CDR2 SMNVEV (reference sequence). The CDR3 sequence is 15 residues long. V was trimmed by 1 base and J by 0 bases, leaving 9 bases between them. Regarding this clone: Its cognate antigen is unknown.

The sequencing sample was made of tumor tissue. This TCR was sampled from a human donor with high-grade serous ovarian cancer. This chain links TRBV27 with TRBJ2-5, with D hard to call. The CDR3 sequence is CASSLYNADQETQYF. The CDR3 DNA follows: TGTGCCAGCAGTTTATACAATGCGGACCAAGAGACCCAGTACTTC.